This TCR beta chain is drawn from a study of blood T cells in healthy people across ages. As concerns this clonotype: The antigen is not known.

Sample-barcoded 5' priming and a J-beta primer mix drove a second PCR of roughly 6 to 12 cycles. All cDNA molecules were each tagged by a template-switch adaptor with 12 random nucleotides. Samples each returned at least 2.5 million CDR3-containing paired-end reads. Each CDR3 protein is one row after TCRdb ran MiXCR on the 5' RACE reads. The profile covers 1.5 million to 2 million distinct CDR3 sequences, with just under 50% appearing a single time and around 2.1% taken by the ten largest. Findings and caveats of the study: With donor CMV status unknown, expanded clonotype changes were possibly confounded.

Losses at the gene ends were 6 bases for V and 4 bases for J; bases not matched to a gene: 7. The CDR3 is made up of 14 amino acids. Germline loops: CDR1 DFQATT, CDR2 SNEGSKA (reference sequence). This chain uses TRBV20-1 with TRBJ2-3; 10 bases map to TRBD2. This TCR was sampled from a woman aged 40 to 50 in good health. Source material: blood. CDR3 in amino acids: CSAGPLAGSDTQYF. The CDR3 nucleotides read TGCAGTGCCGGGCCACTAGCGGGATCAGATACGCAGTATTTT.